The 8 T cell receptor beta chains below were found in one sample sequenced in a study of shared clonotypes between healthy human individuals. Profiled with immunoSEQ multiplex PCR; TCRdb holds only in-frame clones, not every one. This table holds approximately 350,000 clones, about 74% found once. Sequencing was done on a sample of memory CD4+ T cells sorted from blood. The subset: CD45RA-negative fraction. These receptors all stem from a man aged 25-40 years in good health.

The chain is built from TRBV19 and TRBJ2-7; TRBD2 matches at 12 bases. CDR1 and CDR2 from the germline V gene are LNHDA and SQIVND (reference sequence). V lost 5 bases, J lost 3 bases, and 8 bases stayed unmatched. The CDR3 is 16 residues long. The CDR3 is CASSVTTSGRRYEQYF. For the CDR3, the DNA is TGTGCCAGTAGTGTAACGACTAGCGGGAGACGCTACGAGCAGTACTTC.

On this clone: An end of the junction does not agree with germline; a read error may underlie this. The CDR3 here is CASSPSPVSGANVLTF. CDR3 DNA: TGTGCTAGCAGCCCCAGTCCGGTCTCTGGGGCCAACGTCCTGACTTTC. The rearrangement links TRBV7-7 to TRBJ2-6; D remains unclear. The CDR3 consists of 16 residues. Per the germline V gene, CDR1 is SSHAT and CDR2 is FNYEAQ (reference sequence).

The chain carries TRBV5-6 and TRBJ1-4, with D perhaps matching TRBD1 (6 bases). CDR1 SGHDT and CDR2 YYEEEE come from the germline V gene. Trimming removed 4 bases from V and 10 bases from J, with 11 bases in between. This CDR3 comprises 12 residues. In DNA, the CDR3 is TGTGCCAGCAGCCTCGGAGGGGGAAAACTGTTTTTT. Amino acid sequence: CASSLGGGKLFF.

The V gene is TRBV6-5, the J gene TRBJ1-1; a possible D gene is TRBD1 (5 bases). Between the trimmed V and J ends, which lost 3 bases and 6 bases, there was a span of 14 bases. Germline V CDR1 and CDR2: MNHEY, SVGAGI. The CDR3 extends over 14 amino acids. CDR3 sequence: CASSYPGTMAEAFF. The CDR3 DNA is TGTGCCAGCAGTTATCCAGGGACTATGGCTGAAGCTTTCTTT.

The chain is built from TRBV30 and TRBJ2-3; the match to TRBD2 covers 13 bases. Trimming at V came to 4 bases and at J to 12 bases, leaving 13 bases not matched to a gene. This CDR3 region has 15 residues. Germline V gene lookup returns CDR1 GTSNPN and CDR2 SVGIG (reference sequence). CDR3 DNA sequence: TGTGCCTGGACGTTCACTAGCGGGAGGGCCCTTCCTCAGTATTTT. It yields the protein CAWTFTSGRALPQYF. Complete variable domain (other parts from reference TRBV30 and TRBJ2-3): SQTIHQWPATLVQPVGSPLSLECTVEGTSNPNLYWYRQAAGRGLQLLFYSVGIGQISSEVPQNLSASRPQDRQFILSSKKLLLSDSGFYLCAWTFTSGRALPQYFGPGTRLTVL.

The chain uses TRBV5-4 and TRBJ2-6, with D uncertain. Trimming stripped 4 bases from V and 4 bases from J, with 12 bases between. Germline V gene data show CDR1 as SGHNT and CDR2 as YYREEE (reference sequence). The CDR3 is 15 residues long. The CDR3 region is CASSRVADGANVLTF. Here the CDR3 DNA reads TGTGCCAGCAGCCGTGTCGCGGACGGGGCCAACGTCCTGACTTTC.

V usage is TRBV7-2 and J usage is TRBJ2-7; D is tentatively TRBD1 or TRBD2 (5 bases each). Germline V gives CDR1 SGHTA, CDR2 FQGNSA. The CDR3 length is 15 residues. The V and J ends lost 5 bases and 1 base respectively, with 15 bases between them. The CDR3 sequence: CASSKGPLTSYEQYF. CDR3 in DNA: TGTGCCAGCAGCAAGGGACCGCTTACTTCCTACGAGCAGTACTTC.

The chain is built from TRBV20-1 and TRBJ1-1; 7 nucleotides line up with TRBD1. V shed 6 bases and J 10 bases; nucleotides not matched to a gene: 8. The CDR3 contains 11 residues. CDR1 is DFQATT and CDR2 is SNEGSKA in the germline V gene (reference sequence). CDR3 in DNA: TGCAGTGCGTACGTAGGGGGCAGAGCTTTCTTT. Translation: CSAYVGGRAFF.